This T cell receptor (beta chain) is from a study of T-cell reconstitution after alpha-beta-depleted transplantation in children. Broader study findings: Certain patients had high TCRbeta diversity at day 60, and it came from recipient T cells and thymic progenitors that survived. T cells produced anew were the main source of T-cell counts and diversity one year after transplant. Alpha-beta T cells present about two months after transplant were reported to originate from several hundred expanded graft clones.

Germline V gene data show CDR1 as SGHRS and CDR2 as YFSETQ. Trimming shortened V by 5 bases and J by 4 bases, and 6 bases separated the two germline ends. The CDR3 runs to 11 residues. During its preparation, the TCRbeta library received unique molecular identifiers. TCRdb called the PCR reads again in MiXCR, with one record for every CDR3 protein. The sample gives about 47,000 distinct CDR3 sequences, 40% to 65% of which show up once; under 40% is in the top ten. About this clonotype itself: No antigen is known for it.

Sequencing used peripheral blood, obtained before TCRalphabeta/CD19-depleted stem cell transplant. The clonotype originates from a boy in the first two years of life with SCID, due to receive a stem cell transplant. This chain links TRBV5-1 with TRBJ1-1; D unclear. CDR3 sequence reads: CASRLGTEAFF. CDR3 DNA sequence: TGCGCCAGCAGGCTAGGCACTGAAGCTTTCTTT.